The T cell receptor (beta chain) under discussion was sequenced for a study of PD-1 blockade in classical Hodgkin lymphoma. Broader study findings: What caused the repertoire differences, perhaps disease activity or prior therapy, remains undefined. Patients starting nivolumab under 1 year after ASCT were excluded.

Patients all relapsed after autologous stem cell transplantation, and there was variation in brentuximab vedotin exposure. Each best response was a complete response, a partial response or progressive disease. TCRdb keeps only in-frame clones here, not all; method: immunoSEQ multiplex PCR. Among over 50,000 clones listed, about 85% were seen once. The trim removed 7 bases at V and 4 bases at J, leaving 9 bases unmatched. The germline CDR1 and CDR2 sequences are ENHRY and SYGVKD. The CDR3 contains 15 residues. About this clone itself: Antigen specificity is unknown.

The chain recombines TRBV10-3 with TRBJ2-2; 7 bases align to TRBD2. The source material was peripheral blood mononuclear cells (PBMCs), sampled at baseline. The sequence was collected from a human donor with classical Hodgkin lymphoma. CDR3 protein: CAITRAPSGTGELFF. Here the CDR3 DNA reads TGTGCCATCACCCGAGCCCCTAGCGGCACCGGGGAGCTGTTTTTT.